The sequence of this TCR beta chain was determined in a study of shared clonotypes between healthy human individuals. On the study more broadly: Researchers drew samples from two women and a few men aged 18 to 49.

CDR1 is SGHDN, CDR2 FVKESK, per germline. The V gene lost 1 base and the J gene lost 5 bases, with 8 bases spanning the gap. There are 14 residues in the CDR3. TCRdb keeps only in-frame clones here, not all; method: immunoSEQ multiplex PCR. The profile shows over a million clones, roughly 98% of them singletons. Study conclusions and caveats: Exclusively blood specimens were collected; tissue repertoires likely differ.

Comment on this clone: Its antigen remains unidentified.

The gene calls are TRBV14 and TRBJ2-2; D not resolved. The sequencing input was naive CD4+ T cells sorted from blood. Subset in this sample: CD45RA+ positively selected. The TCR was taken from a man aged 30-40 years in good health. The CDR3 nucleotides are TGTGCCAGCAGCCAAGCAGCCCTGACCGGGGAGCTGTTTTTT. Translated, it gives CASSQAALTGELFF. Variable domain in full (rest from reference TRBV14 and TRBJ2-2): EAGVTQFPSHSVIEKGQTVTLRCDPISGHDNLYWYRRVMGKEIKFLLHFVKESKQDESGMPNNRFLAERTGGTYSTLKVQPAELEDSGVYFCASSQAALTGELFFGEGSRLTVL.